This TCR beta chain was identified during a study of blood T cell repertoires in COVID-19. J lost 11 bases, V lost 10 bases, and 11 bases had no gene match. This CDR3 region has 12 residues. Per the germline V gene, CDR1 is MNHEY and CDR2 is SVGAGI. Participants, 18 to 89 years old, spanned approximately 25 US areas. Clinical history as reported by participants underpinned cohort assignment. Source study methods: Estimated nucleated cell counts came from reference gene primer amplification. Measured with immunoSEQ multiplex PCR; TCRdb has only the in-frame clones, and not every one. V, J and clone size were drawn from that table, and D and trimming were deduced from the DNA. The sample lists a few hundred thousand clones, 70% to 90% occurring once.

This rearrangement joins TRBV6-5 to TRBJ2-4, with 7 bases aligning to TRBD2. This TCR was sampled from a woman aged 25 to 39 who had recovered from COVID-19. Sequencing used PBMCs or T cells enriched from blood (not recorded which). In DNA, the CDR3 is TGTGCCACCATGGGGGGGAATAACCTTCAGTACTTC. It specifies CATMGGNNLQYF.